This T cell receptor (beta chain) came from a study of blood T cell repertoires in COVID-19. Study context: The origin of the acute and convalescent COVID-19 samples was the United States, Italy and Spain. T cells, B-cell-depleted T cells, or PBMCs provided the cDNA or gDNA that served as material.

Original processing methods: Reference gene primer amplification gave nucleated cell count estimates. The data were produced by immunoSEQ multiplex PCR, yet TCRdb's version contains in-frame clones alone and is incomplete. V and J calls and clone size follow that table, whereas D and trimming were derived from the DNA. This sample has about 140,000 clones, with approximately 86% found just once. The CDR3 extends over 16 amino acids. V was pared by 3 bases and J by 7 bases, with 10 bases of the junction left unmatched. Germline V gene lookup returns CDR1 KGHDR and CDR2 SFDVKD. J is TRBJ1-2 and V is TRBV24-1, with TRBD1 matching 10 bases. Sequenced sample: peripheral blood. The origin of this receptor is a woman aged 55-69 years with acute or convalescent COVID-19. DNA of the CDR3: TGTGCCACCAGTGATCCAGTTGACAGGGGGCTGGGTGGCTACACCTTC. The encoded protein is CATSDPVDRGLGGYTF.